This paragraph covers one T cell receptor (beta chain) sequence. Its antigen is not identified. The data belong to a study of T cell responses to AZD1222 COVID-19 vaccine. General observations from the study: Nearly half of spike-specific TCRs reportedly target variant regions that are unmutated in the B.1.351 and B.1.1.7 variants.

Deletions cut 0 bases from V and 3 bases from J, with 12 bases between. The CDR3 loop spans 15 amino acids. The germline V gene has CDR1 SGHRS and CDR2 YFSETQ. Sequencing was performed with immunoSEQ multiplex PCR; in TCRdb, only in-frame clones are kept and a portion is missing. Among some 110,000 clones listed, 86% were seen once. The source is an adult who received the AZD1222 COVID-19 vaccine. This chain uses TRBV5-1 with TRBJ1-2; D is uncertain. Source: peripheral blood, taken 28 days after the second AZD1222 dose. Here the CDR3 reads CASSLAGRMDYGYTF. DNA of the CDR3: TGCGCCAGCAGCTTGGCGGGTAGGATGGACTATGGCTACACCTTC. The full variable domain, with the rest looked up from reference TRBV5-1 and TRBJ1-2, is KAGVTQTPRYLIKTRGQQVTLSCSPISGHRSVSWYQQTPGQGLQFLFEYFSETQRNKGNFPGRFSGRQFSNSRSEMNVSTLELGDSALYLCASSLAGRMDYGYTFGSGTRLTVV.